This T cell receptor (beta chain) came from a study of blood T cell repertoires in COVID-19. About the study: The study drew acute and convalescent COVID-19 samples from the United States, Italy and Spain.

The V and J ends lost 5 bases and 5 bases, in that order; junction bases with no gene match: 12. Per the germline V gene, CDR1 is SGHNT and CDR2 is YYREEE (reference sequence). The CDR3 is 15 amino acids. The authors' processing: Reference gene primers were amplified, and this amplification served to estimate nucleated cell counts. TCRdb's table, derived via immunoSEQ multiplex PCR, lists solely in-frame clones and lacks some. V, J and clone size derive from that table, while D and trimming were established from the DNA sequence. The sample lists tens of thousands of clones; approximately 86% were seen once.

Sequencing was performed on peripheral blood. The receptor comes from a man older than 75 with COVID-19, enrolled during active disease. The chain carries TRBV5-4 and TRBJ1-2; 7 nucleotides line up with TRBD1. The CDR3 is CASRDLDRPYYGYTF. The CDR3 DNA follows: TGTGCCAGCAGAGACCTGGACAGGCCTTATTATGGCTACACCTTC.